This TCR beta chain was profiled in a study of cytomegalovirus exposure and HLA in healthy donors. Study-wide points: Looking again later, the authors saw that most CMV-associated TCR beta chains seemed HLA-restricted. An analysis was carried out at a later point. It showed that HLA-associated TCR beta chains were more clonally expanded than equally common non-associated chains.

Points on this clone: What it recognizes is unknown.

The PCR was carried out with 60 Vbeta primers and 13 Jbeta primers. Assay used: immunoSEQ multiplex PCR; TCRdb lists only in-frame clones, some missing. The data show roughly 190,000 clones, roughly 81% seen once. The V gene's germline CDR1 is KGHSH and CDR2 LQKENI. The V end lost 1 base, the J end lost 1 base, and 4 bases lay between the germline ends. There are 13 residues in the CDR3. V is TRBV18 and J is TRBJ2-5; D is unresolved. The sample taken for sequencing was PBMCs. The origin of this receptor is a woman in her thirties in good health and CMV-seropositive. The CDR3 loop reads CASSPHSQETQYF. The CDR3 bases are TGTGCCAGCTCACCACACAGCCAAGAGACCCAGTACTTC.